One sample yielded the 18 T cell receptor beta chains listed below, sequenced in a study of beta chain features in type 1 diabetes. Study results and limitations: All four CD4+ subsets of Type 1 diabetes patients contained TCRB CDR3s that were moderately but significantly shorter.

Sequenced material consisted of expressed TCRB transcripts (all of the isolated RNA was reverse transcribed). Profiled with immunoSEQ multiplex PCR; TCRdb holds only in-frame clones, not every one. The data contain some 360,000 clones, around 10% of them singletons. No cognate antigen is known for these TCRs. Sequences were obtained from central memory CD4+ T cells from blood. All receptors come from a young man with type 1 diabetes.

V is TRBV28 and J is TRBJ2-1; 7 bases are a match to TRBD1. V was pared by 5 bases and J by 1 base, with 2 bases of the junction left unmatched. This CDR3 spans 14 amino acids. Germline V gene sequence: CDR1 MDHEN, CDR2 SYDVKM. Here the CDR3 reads CASSRGQSYNEQFF. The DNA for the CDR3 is TGTGCCAGCAGTAGGGGACAGTCCTACAATGAGCAGTTCTTC. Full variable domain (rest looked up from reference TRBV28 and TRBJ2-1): DVKVTQSSRYLVKRTGEKVFLECVQDMDHENMFWYRQDPGLGLRLIYFSYDVKMKEKGDIPEGYSVSREKKERFSLILESASTNQTSMYLCASSRGQSYNEQFFGPGTRLTVL.

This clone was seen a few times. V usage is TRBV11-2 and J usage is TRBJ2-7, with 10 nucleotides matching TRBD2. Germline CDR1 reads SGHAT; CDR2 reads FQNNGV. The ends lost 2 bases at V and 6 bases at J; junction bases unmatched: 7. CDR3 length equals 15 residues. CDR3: CASSLRTGTSAEQYF. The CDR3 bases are TGTGCCAGCAGCTTACGAACCGGGACTAGCGCCGAGCAGTACTTC.

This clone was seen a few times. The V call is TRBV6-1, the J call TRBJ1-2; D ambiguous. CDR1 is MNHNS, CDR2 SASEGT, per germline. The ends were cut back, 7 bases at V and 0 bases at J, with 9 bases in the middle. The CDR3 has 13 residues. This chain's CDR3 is CASTATTNYGYTF. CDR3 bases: TGTGCCAGCACCGCGACAACTAACTATGGCTACACCTTC.

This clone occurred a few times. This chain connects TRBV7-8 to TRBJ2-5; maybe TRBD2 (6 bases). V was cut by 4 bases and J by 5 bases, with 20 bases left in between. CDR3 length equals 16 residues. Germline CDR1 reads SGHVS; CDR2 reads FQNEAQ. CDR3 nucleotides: TGTGCCAGCAGCTCCGGACCAGCCGGGGGTTGGGAGACCCAGTACTTC. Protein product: CASSSGPAGGWETQYF.

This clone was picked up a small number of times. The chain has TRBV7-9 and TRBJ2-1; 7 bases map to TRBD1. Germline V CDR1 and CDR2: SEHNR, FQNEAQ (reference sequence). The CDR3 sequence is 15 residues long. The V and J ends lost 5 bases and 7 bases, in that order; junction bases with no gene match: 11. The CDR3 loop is CASSATGRPHNEQFF. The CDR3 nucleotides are TGTGCCAGCAGCGCGACAGGGAGACCCCATAATGAGCAGTTCTTC.

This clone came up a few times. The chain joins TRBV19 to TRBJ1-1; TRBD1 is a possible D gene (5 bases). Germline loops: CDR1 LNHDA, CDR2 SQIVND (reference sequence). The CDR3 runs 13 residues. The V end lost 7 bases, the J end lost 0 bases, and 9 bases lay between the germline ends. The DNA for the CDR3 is TGTGCCAGTACCCAGACAGTGAACACTGAAGCTTTCTTT. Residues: CASTQTVNTEAFF.

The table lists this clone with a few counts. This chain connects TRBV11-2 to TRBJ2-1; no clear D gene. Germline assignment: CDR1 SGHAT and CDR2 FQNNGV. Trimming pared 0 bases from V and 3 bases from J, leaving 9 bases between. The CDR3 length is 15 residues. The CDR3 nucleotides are TGTGCCAGCAGCTTAGATTCCCAGAGCTACAATGAGCAGTTCTTC. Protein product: CASSLDSQSYNEQFF.

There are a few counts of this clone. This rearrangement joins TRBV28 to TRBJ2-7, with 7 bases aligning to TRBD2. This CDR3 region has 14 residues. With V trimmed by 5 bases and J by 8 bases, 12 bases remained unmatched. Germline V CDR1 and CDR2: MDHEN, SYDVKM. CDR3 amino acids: CASSETAGVGKQYF. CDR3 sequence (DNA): TGTGCCAGCAGTGAGACCGCGGGAGTTGGCAAGCAGTACTTC. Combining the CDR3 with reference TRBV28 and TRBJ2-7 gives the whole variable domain DVKVTQSSRYLVKRTGEKVFLECVQDMDHENMFWYRQDPGLGLRLIYFSYDVKMKEKGDIPEGYSVSREKKERFSLILESASTNQTSMYLCASSETAGVGKQYFGPGTRLTVT.

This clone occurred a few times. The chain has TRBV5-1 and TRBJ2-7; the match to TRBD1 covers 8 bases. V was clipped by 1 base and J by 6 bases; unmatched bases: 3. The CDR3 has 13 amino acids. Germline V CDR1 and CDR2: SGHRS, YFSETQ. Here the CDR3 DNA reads TGCGCCAGCAGCTTGCGACAGGGGACCGAGCAGTACTTC. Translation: CASSLRQGTEQYF.

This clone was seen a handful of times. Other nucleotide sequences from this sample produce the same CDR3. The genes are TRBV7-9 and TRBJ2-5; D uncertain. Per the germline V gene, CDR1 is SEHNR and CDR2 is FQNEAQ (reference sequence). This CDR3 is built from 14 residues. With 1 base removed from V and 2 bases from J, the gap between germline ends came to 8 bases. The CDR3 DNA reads TGTGCCAGCAGCTTAGGTGGCGTACAAGAGACCCAGTACTTC. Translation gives CASSLGGVQETQYF.

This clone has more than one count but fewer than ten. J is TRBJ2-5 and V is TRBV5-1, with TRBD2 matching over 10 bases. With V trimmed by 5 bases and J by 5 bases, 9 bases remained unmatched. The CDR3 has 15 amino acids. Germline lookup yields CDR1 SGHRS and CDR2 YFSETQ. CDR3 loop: CASSWTSGARETQYF. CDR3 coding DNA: TGCGCCAGCAGTTGGACTAGCGGAGCTAGGGAGACCCAGTACTTC. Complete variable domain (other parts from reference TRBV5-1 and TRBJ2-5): KAGVTQTPRYLIKTRGQQVTLSCSPISGHRSVSWYQQTPGQGLQFLFEYFSETQRNKGNFPGRFSGRQFSNSRSEMNVSTLELGDSALYLCASSWTSGARETQYFGPGTRLLVL.

The CDR3: CASSFGLGGRTDTQYF. Here the CDR3 DNA reads TGTGCCAGCAGCTTCGGATTAGGCGGGAGGACGGATACGCAGTATTTT. This rearrangement joins TRBV5-4 to TRBJ2-3; 8 bases map to TRBD2. Germline V gives CDR1 SGHNT, CDR2 YYREEE (reference sequence). This CDR3 region has 16 residues. Trimming removed 2 bases from V and 6 bases from J; junction bases left unmatched: 11.

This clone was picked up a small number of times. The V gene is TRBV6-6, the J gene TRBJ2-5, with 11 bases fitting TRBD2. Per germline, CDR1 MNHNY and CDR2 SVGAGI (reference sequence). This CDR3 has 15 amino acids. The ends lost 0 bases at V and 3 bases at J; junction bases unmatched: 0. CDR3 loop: CASSYSSGREETQYF. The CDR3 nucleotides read TGTGCCAGCAGTTACTCTAGCGGGAGGGAAGAGACCCAGTACTTC.

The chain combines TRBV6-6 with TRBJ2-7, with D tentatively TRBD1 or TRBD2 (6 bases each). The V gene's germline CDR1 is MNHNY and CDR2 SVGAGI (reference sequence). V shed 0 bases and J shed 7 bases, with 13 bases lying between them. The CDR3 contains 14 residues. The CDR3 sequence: CASSYSQGGREQYF. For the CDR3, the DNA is TGTGCCAGCAGTTACTCACAGGGAGGAAGGGAGCAGTACTTC.

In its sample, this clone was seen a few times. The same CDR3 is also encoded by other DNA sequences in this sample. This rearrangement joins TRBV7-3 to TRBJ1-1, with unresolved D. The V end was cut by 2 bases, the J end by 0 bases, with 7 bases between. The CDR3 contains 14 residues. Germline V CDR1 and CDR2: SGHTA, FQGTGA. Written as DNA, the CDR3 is TGTGCCAGCAGCTTAGGACCGCTGAACACTGAAGCTTTCTTT. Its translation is CASSLGPLNTEAFF.

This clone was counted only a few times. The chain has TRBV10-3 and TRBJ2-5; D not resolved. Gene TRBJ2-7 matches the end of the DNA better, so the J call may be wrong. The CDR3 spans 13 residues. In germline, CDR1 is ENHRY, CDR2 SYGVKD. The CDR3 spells CAISEPRTYEQYF. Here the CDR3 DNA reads TGTGCCATCAGTGAGCCCCGAACCTACGAGCAGTACTTC.

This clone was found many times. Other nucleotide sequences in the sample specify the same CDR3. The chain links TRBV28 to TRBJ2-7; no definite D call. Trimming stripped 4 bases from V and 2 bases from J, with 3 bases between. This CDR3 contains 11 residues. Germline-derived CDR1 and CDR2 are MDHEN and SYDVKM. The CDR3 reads CASSSAYEQYF. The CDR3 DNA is TGTGCCAGCAGTTCCGCCTACGAGCAGTACTTC.

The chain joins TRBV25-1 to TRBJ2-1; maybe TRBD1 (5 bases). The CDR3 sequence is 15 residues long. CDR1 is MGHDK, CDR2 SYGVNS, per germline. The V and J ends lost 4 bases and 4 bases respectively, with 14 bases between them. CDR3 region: CASSAPRGSYNEQFF. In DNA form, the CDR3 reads TGTGCCAGCAGTGCTCCAAGGGGTTCTTACAATGAGCAGTTCTTC. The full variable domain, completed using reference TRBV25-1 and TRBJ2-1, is EADIYQTPRYLVIGTGKKITLECSQTMGHDKMYWYQQDPGMELHLIHYSYGVNSTEKGDLSSESTVSRIRTEHFPLTLESARPSHTSQYLCASSAPRGSYNEQFFGPGTRLTVL.